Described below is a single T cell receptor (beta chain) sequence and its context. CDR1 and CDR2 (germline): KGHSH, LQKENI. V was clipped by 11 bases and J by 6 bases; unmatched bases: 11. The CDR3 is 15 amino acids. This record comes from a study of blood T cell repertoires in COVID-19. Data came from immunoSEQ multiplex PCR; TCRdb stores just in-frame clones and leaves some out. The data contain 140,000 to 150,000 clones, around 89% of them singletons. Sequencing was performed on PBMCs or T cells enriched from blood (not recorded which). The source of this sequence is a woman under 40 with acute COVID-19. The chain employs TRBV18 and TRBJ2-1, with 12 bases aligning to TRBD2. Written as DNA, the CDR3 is TGTGCCGGTTCTCCGGGACTAGCGGGCCGCAATGAGCAGTTCTTC. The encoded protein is CAGSPGLAGRNEQFF.